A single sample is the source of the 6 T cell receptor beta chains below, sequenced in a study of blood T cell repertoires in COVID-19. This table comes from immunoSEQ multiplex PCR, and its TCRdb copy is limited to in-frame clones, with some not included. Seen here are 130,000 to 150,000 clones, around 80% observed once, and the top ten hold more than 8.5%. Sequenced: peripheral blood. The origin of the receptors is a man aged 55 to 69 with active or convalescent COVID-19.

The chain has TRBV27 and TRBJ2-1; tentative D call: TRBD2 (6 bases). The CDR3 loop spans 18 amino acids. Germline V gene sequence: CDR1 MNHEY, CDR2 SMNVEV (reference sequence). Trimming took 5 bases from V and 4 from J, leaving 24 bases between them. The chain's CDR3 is CASSPQNARALAYNEQFF. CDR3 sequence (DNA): TGTGCCAGCAGTCCGCAAAACGCCAGGGCACTAGCATACAATGAGCAGTTCTTC.

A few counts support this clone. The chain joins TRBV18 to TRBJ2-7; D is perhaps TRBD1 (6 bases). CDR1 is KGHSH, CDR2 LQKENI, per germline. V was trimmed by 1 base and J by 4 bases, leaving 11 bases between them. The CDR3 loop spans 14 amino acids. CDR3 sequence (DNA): TGTGCCAGCTCACCACAAGGGGGTGGGTACGAGCAGTACGTC. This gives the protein CASSPQGGGYEQYV.

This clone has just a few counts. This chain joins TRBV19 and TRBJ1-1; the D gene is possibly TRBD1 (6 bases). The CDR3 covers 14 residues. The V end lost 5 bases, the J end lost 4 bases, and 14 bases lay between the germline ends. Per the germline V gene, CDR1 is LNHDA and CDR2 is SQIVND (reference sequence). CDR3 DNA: TGTGCCAGTAGTTTCAGGGGCCAGACCACTGAAGCTTTCTTT. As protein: CASSFRGQTTEAFF.

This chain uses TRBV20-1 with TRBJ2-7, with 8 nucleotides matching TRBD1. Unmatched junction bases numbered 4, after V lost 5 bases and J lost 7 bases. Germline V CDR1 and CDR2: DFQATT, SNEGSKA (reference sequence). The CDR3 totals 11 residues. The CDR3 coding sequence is TGCAGTGCTCAGACAGGGGAAGAGCAGTACTTC. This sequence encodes CSAQTGEEQYF.

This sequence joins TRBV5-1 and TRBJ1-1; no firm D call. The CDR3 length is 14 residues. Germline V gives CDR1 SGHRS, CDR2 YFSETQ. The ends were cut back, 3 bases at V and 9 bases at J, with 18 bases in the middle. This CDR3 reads CASSYGSLHPQAFF. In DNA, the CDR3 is TGCGCCAGCAGCTACGGGTCGCTTCATCCCCAAGCTTTCTTT. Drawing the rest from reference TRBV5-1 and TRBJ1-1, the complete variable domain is KAGVTQTPRYLIKTRGQQVTLSCSPISGHRSVSWYQQTPGQGLQFLFEYFSETQRNKGNFPGRFSGRQFSNSRSEMNVSTLELGDSALYLCASSYGSLHPQAFFGQGTRLTVV.

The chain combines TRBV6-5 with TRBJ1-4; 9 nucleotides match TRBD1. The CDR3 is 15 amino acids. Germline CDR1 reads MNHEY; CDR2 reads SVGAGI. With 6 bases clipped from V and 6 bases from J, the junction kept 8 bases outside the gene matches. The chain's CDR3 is CASRQGTGTDEKLFF. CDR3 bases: TGTGCCAGCAGGCAAGGGACAGGGACGGATGAAAAACTGTTTTTT.